These T cell receptor beta chains were read from a single sample in a study of CD8 T cells in ankylosing spondylitis. TCRdb independently ran MiXCR on the 5' RACE reads; one entry per CDR3 protein. The table lists roughly 100,000 distinct CDR3 sequences, about 25% of them singletons. Sequenced: synovial fluid, either unsorted or a sorted T cell fraction (not recorded which). Receptors were obtained from a male donor with ankylosing spondylitis. CDR3s include the opening cysteine and the closing phenylalanine or tryptophan. A D gene is named only where the DNA matches it firmly. Clone sizes are given selectively: once, few, many, or a class where the clone is expanded.

D	size	J	V	CDR3	DNA
NA	many	TRBJ1-6	TRBV11-2	CASSPFEGSPLHF	TGTGCCAGCAGCCCGTTCGAAGGATCACCCCTCCACTTT
TRBD2	NA	TRBJ2-3	TRBV29-1	CSVGGTSGSTDTQYF	TGCAGCGTTGGAGGGACTAGCGGGAGCACAGATACGCAGTATTTT
NA	NA	TRBJ2-7	TRBV5-1	CASSLVQGLAYEQYF	TGCGCCAGCAGCTTGGTACAGGGTTTGGCCTACGAGCAGTACTTC
NA	few	TRBJ2-1	TRBV11-2	CASSFELAEGGPYNEQFF	TGTGCCAGCAGCTTTGAATTAGCGGAGGGGGGGCCCTACAATGAGCAGTTCTTC
TRBD2	few	TRBJ2-3	TRBV27	CASSWGLAGTDTQYF	TGTGCCAGCAGCTGGGGACTAGCGGGGACAGATACGCAGTATTTT
TRBD2	many	TRBJ2-1	TRBV20-1	CSARDLLAVNYNEQFF	TGCAGTGCTAGAGATCTACTAGCGGTTAACTACAATGAGCAGTTCTTC
NA	NA	TRBJ2-3	TRBV5-4	CASSLGQFTDTQYF	TGTGCCAGCAGCTTGGGACAGTTCACAGATACGCAGTATTTT
NA	few	TRBJ2-3	TRBV20-1	CSARKSPSTDTQYF	TGCAGTGCTAGAAAGTCGCCCAGCACAGATACGCAGTATTTT
NA	NA	TRBJ2-7	TRBV2	CASSKGRAYEQYF	TGTGCCAGCAGTAAAGGCAGAGCCTACGAGCAGTACTTC
NA	NA	TRBJ2-7	TRBV11-2	CASSTSRGAYEQYF	TGTGCCAGCAGCACGTCTCGGGGGGCTTACGAGCAGTACTTC
TRBD2	NA	TRBJ2-1	TRBV7-6	CASSTLGLAGYNEQFF	TGTGCCAGCAGCACACTGGGACTAGCGGGCTACAATGAGCAGTTCTTC
NA	many	TRBJ2-5	TRBV9	CASSVAETQYF	TGTGCCAGCAGCGTAGCCGAGACCCAGTACTTC
TRBD1	NA	TRBJ1-2	TRBV19	CASHPGGLWGYTF	TGTGCCAGTCATCCAGGGGGCCTTTGGGGCTACACCTTC
NA	few	TRBJ1-2	TRBV7-8	CASSLLGNYGYTF	TGTGCCAGCAGCTTACTGGGGAACTATGGCTACACCTTC
TRBD1	NA	TRBJ2-5	TRBV12-5	CASGSGTGGSETQYF	TGTGCTAGTGGCTCCGGGACAGGGGGCTCGGAGACCCAGTACTTC
TRBD1	many	TRBJ2-1	TRBV12-3/TRBV12-4	CASSMNGQGVVFF	TGTGCCAGCAGCATGAATGGACAGGGGGTGGTGTTCTTC
TRBD1	few	TRBJ1-4	TRBV12-3/TRBV12-4	CASSFGTGGVKLFF	TGTGCCAGCAGTTTTGGGACAGGGGGCGTAAAACTGTTTTTT
NA	many	TRBJ2-1	TRBV6-6	CASSYALGVDEQFF	TGTGCCAGCAGTTACGCACTAGGGGTCGATGAGCAGTTCTTC
NA	many	TRBJ1-1	TRBV6-1	CASPGQSTEAFF	TGTGCCAGCCCCGGACAGTCGACTGAAGCTTTCTTT
TRBD2	many	TRBJ2-7	TRBV7-9	CASRTTSGRLYEQYF	TGTGCCAGCAGGACGACTAGCGGGAGGTTATACGAGCAGTACTTC
NA	few	TRBJ1-2	TRBV2	CARIGGYGYTF	TGTGCCAGAATAGGTGGCTATGGCTACACCTTC
NA	NA	TRBJ2-1	TRBV9	CASSVGYRSGEQFF	TGTGCCAGCAGCGTAGGTTACCGCTCCGGTGAGCAGTTCTTC
NA	NA	TRBJ2-2	TRBV7-2	CASSKDRGATGELFF	TGTGCCAGCAGCAAAGATCGGGGGGCCACCGGGGAGCTGTTTTTT
TRBD1	NA	TRBJ2-5	TRBV2	CASIEMGQGTETQYF	TGTGCCAGCATTGAGATGGGACAGGGGACAGAGACCCAGTACTTC
TRBD2	NA	TRBJ2-1	TRBV11-3	CASSPNPSGSSYNEQFF	TGTGCCAGCAGCCCAAACCCCAGCGGGAGCTCCTACAATGAGCAGTTCTTC
TRBD2	NA	TRBJ2-7	TRBV7-2	CASSTPSGTYEQYF	TGTGCCAGCAGCACACCTAGCGGGACCTACGAGCAGTACTTC
TRBD2	NA	TRBJ2-2	TRBV5-1	CASRPGTSGFTGELFF	TGCGCCAGCAGGCCCGGGACTAGCGGATTCACCGGGGAGCTGTTTTTT
TRBD1	many	TRBJ1-6	TRBV11-2	CASSGDRGISPLHF	TGTGCCAGCAGCGGCGACAGGGGAATTTCACCCCTCCACTTT
NA	many	TRBJ1-4	TRBV20-1	CSARGNEKLFF	TGCAGTGCTAGAGGGAATGAAAAACTGTTTTTT
NA	NA	TRBJ1-2	TRBV29-1	CSGEVLGYYGYTF	TGCAGCGGGGAGGTCCTTGGGTACTACGGCTACACCTTC
TRBD1	NA	TRBJ1-1	TRBV6-5	CASSLTGQGGEAFF	TGTGCCAGCAGTTTAACGGGACAGGGGGGGGAAGCTTTCTTT
NA	NA	TRBJ2-2	TRBV5-8	CASSGFTGELFF	TGTGCCAGCAGCGGGTTCACCGGGGAGCTGTTTTTT
TRBD1	NA	TRBJ2-1	TRBV15	CATSRDFPRQGKFF	TGTGCCACCAGCAGAGACTTTCCTAGACAGGGGAAGTTCTTC
NA	NA	TRBJ1-1	TRBV18	CASSPALETLNTEAFF	TGTGCCAGCTCACCGGCGTTGGAGACCTTAAACACTGAAGCTTTCTTT
TRBD2	NA	TRBJ2-1	TRBV24-1	CATSDRGTSGGGYEQFF	TGTGCCACCAGTGATCGTGGAACTAGCGGGGGAGGCTATGAGCAGTTCTTC
NA	few	TRBJ1-2	TRBV24-1	CATSDSENSAGYTF	TGTGCCACCAGTGATTCGGAAAACAGTGCTGGCTACACCTTC
NA	NA	TRBJ2-5	TRBV7-2	CASSSGPNQETQYF	TGTGCCAGCAGCTCCGGGCCAAACCAAGAGACCCAGTACTTC
TRBD2	few	TRBJ2-3	TRBV7-2	CASSPRLAGGLDTQYF	TGTGCCAGCAGCCCCAGACTAGCGGGAGGACTAGATACGCAGTATTTT
NA	NA	TRBJ1-6	TRBV20-1	CSAQADRVSPLHF	TGCAGTGCACAAGCTGACCGGGTCTCACCCCTCCACTTT
TRBD2	few	TRBJ2-1	TRBV11-2	CASSLVAGTSANTHHNEQFF	TGTGCCAGCAGCTTGGTCGCCGGGACTAGCGCTAACACGCACCACAATGAGCAGTTCTTC
TRBD2	many	TRBJ2-5	TRBV20-1	CSAPPGGGRETQYF	TGCAGTGCTCCCCCCGGGGGGGGGCGGGAGACCCAGTACTTC
NA	few	TRBJ2-3	TRBV5-1	CASSLALTGQDTQYF	TGCGCCAGCAGCTTGGCCCTGACAGGCCAGGATACGCAGTATTTT